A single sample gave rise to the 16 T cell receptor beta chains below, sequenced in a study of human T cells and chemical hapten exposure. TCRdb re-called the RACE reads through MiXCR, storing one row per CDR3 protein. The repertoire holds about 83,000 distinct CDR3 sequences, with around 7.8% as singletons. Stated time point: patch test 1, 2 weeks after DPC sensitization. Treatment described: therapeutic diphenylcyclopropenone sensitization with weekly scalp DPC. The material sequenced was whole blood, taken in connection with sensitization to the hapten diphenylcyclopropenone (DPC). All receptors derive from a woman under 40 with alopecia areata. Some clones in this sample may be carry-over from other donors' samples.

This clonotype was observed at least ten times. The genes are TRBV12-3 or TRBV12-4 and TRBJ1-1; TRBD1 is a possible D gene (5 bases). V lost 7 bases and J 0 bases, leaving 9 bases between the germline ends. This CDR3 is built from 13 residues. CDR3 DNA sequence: TGTGCCAGCATCCAGGGCCTGAACACTGAAGCTTTCTTT. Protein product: CASIQGLNTEAFF.

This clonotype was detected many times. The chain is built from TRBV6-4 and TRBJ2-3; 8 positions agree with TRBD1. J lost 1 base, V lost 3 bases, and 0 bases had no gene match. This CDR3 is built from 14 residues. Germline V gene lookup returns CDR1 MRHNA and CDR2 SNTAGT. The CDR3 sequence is CASSEQGGTDTQYF. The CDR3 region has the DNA TGTGCCAGCAGTGAACAGGGGGGCACAGATACGCAGTATTTT.

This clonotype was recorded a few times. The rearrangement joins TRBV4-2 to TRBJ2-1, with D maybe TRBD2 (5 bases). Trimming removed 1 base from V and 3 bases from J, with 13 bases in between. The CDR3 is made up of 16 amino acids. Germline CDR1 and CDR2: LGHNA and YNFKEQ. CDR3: CASSQAGSGVYNEQFF. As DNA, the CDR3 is TGTGCCAGCAGCCAAGCTGGGAGTGGGGTCTACAATGAGCAGTTCTTC.

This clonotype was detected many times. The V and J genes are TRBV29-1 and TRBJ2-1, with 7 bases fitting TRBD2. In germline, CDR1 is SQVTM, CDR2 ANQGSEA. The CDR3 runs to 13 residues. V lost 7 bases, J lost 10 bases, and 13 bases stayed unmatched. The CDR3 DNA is TGCAGCGCCCATAGCGGGCCCAAAGAGGAGCAGTTCTTC. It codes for CSAHSGPKEEQFF.

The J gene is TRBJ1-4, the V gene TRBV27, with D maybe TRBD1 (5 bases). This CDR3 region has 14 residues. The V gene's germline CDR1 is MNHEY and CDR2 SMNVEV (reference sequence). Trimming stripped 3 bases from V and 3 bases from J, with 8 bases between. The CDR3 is CASSFSGSNEKLFF. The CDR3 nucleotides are TGTGCCAGCAGTTTCTCAGGGTCTAATGAAAAACTGTTTTTT.

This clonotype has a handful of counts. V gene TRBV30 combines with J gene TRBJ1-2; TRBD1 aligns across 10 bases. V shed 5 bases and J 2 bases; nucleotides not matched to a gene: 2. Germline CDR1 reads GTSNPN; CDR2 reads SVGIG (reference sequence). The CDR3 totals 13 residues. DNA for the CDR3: TGTGCCTGGGGGGACAGGGGAAACTATGGCTACACCTTC. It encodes CAWGDRGNYGYTF.

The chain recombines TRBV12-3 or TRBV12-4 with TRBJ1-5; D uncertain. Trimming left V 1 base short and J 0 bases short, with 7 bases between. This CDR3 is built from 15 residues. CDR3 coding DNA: TGTGCCAGCAGTTTAGACGGCCCTAGCAATCAGCCCCAGCATTTT. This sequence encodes CASSLDGPSNQPQHF.

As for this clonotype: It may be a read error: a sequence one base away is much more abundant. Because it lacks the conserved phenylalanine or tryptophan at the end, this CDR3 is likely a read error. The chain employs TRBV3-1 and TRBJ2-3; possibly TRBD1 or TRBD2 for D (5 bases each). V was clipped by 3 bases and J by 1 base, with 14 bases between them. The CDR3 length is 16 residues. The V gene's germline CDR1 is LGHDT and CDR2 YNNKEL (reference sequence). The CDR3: CASSHMRGAGTDTQYS. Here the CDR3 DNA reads TGTGCCAGCAGCCATATGAGGGGCGCGGGCACAGATACGCAGTATTCT.

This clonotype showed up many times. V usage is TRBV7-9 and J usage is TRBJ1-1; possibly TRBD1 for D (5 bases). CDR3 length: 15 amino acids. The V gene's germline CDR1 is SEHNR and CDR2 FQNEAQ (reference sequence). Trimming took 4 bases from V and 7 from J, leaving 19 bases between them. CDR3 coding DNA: TGTGCCAGCAGCTCTTTCTTACCGGGGGGAGATGAAGCTTTCTTT. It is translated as CASSSFLPGGDEAFF.

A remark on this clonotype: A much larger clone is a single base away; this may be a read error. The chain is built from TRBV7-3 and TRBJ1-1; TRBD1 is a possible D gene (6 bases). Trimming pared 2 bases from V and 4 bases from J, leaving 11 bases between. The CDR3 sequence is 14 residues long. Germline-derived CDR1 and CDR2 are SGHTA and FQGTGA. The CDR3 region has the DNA TGTGCCAGCAGCTTACGGGGGGGCGGCACTGAAGCTTTCTTT. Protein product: CASSLRGGGTEAFF.

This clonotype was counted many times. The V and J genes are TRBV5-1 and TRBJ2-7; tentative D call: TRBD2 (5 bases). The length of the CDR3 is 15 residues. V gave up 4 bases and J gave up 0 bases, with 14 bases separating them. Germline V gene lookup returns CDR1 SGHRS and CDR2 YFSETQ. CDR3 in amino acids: CASSSSAMSSYEQYF. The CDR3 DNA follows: TGCGCCAGCAGCAGTAGCGCAATGAGCTCCTACGAGCAGTACTTC.

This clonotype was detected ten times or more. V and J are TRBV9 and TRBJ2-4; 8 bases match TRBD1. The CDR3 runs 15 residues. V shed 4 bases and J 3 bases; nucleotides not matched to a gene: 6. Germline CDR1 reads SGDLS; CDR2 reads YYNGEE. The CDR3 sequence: CASSPLDRDKNIQYF. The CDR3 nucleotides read TGTGCCAGCAGCCCTCTGGACAGGGACAAAAACATTCAGTACTTC.

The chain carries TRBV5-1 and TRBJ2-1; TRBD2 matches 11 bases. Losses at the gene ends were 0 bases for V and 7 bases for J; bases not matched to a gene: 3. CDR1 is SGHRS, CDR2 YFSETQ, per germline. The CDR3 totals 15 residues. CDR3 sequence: CASSLGLAGGNEQFF. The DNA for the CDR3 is TGCGCCAGCAGCTTGGGGCTAGCGGGGGGTAATGAGCAGTTCTTC.

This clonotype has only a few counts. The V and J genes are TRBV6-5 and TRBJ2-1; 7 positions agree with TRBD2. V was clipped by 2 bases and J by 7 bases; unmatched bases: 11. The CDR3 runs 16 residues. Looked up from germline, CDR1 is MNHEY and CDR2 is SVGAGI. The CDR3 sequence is CASSYGGGPVGNEQFF. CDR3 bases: TGTGCCAGCAGTTACGGCGGGGGTCCTGTTGGTAATGAGCAGTTCTTC.

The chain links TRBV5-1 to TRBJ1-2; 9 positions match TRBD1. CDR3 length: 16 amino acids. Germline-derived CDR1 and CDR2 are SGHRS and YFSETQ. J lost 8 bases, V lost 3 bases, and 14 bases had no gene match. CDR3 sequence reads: CASSWTSTGGNGGYTF. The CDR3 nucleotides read TGCGCCAGCAGCTGGACGTCGACAGGGGGTAATGGAGGCTACACCTTC.

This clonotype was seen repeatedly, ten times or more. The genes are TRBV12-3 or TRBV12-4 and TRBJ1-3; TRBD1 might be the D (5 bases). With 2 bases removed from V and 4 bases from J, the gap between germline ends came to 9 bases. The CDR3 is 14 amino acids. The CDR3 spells CASSLSGSGNTIYF. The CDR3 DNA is TGTGCCAGCAGTTTATCAGGGTCCGGAAACACCATATATTTT.